This entry lists 21 T cell receptor beta chains sequenced from one sample in a study of blood T cell repertoires in COVID-19. Generated by immunoSEQ multiplex PCR, the TCRdb table keeps only in-frame clones and is missing some. The table shows approximately 270,000 clones, with 70% to 90% occurring only once. The sample comprised PBMCs or T cells enriched from blood (not recorded which). Source of these receptors: a woman between 45 and 60 years old who had recovered from COVID-19.

The chain joins TRBV24-1 to TRBJ2-3; 9 bases line up with TRBD2. Germline loops: CDR1 KGHDR, CDR2 SFDVKD. The CDR3 is 16 residues long. Trimming removed 4 bases from V and 6 bases from J; junction bases left unmatched: 10. The CDR3 DNA sequence: TGTGCCACCAGTGAAAGGGGGCTAGCGGGAACCGATACGCAGTATTTT. The encoded protein is CATSERGLAGTDTQYF.

The V gene is TRBV19, the J gene TRBJ1-5; 7 bases fit TRBD1. Germline assignment: CDR1 LNHDA and CDR2 SQIVND (reference sequence). V trimming: 4 bases; J trimming: 1 base; junction bases outside the gene matches: 1. The CDR3 is made up of 14 amino acids. The CDR3 nucleotides read TGTGCCAGTAGTAGAGGGGGCAGCAATCAGCCCCAGCATTTT. Its translation is CASSRGGSNQPQHF.

V and J are TRBV3-1 (or the pseudogene TRBV3-2) and TRBJ2-1; 12 bases align to TRBD2. The CDR3 is 15 amino acids. CDR1 and CDR2 from the germline V gene are LGHDT and YNNKEL (reference sequence). V dropped 4 bases and J dropped 6; count of bases not matched to a gene: 4. CDR3 sequence (DNA): TGTGCCAGCAGCCTTTCTAGCGGGAGGGCCAATGAGCAGTTCTTC. Amino acid sequence: CASSLSSGRANEQFF.

V is TRBV28 and J is TRBJ1-5, with TRBD1 matching 7 bases. Trimming at V came to 4 bases and at J to 1 base, leaving 7 bases not matched to a gene. The CDR3 consists of 16 residues. Germline CDR1 reads MDHEN; CDR2 reads SYDVKM. Here the CDR3 reads CASSSTQGLSNQPQHF. In nucleotides, the CDR3 is TGTGCCAGCAGTTCCACACAGGGGTTAAGCAATCAGCCCCAGCATTTT.

This sequence joins TRBV29-1 and TRBJ2-7; 9 bases are a match to TRBD2. This CDR3 region has 14 residues. The germline V gene has CDR1 SQVTM and CDR2 ANQGSEA. V was pared by 1 base and J by 5 bases, with 6 bases of the junction left unmatched. CDR3 coding DNA: TGCAGCGTTGAAGCTAGGCTAGCGGGAAACGAGCAGTACTTC. Residues: CSVEARLAGNEQYF.

The rearrangement joins TRBV6-5 to TRBJ1-1; the match to TRBD1 covers 10 bases. Losses at the gene ends were 4 bases for V and 5 bases for J; bases not matched to a gene: 4. The CDR3 consists of 14 residues. Germline V CDR1 and CDR2: MNHEY, SVGAGI. The CDR3 here is CASSFRDRGTEAFF. The CDR3 DNA follows: TGTGCCAGCAGTTTCCGGGACAGGGGAACTGAAGCTTTCTTT.

V and J are TRBV7-2 and TRBJ1-5; 9 bases fit TRBD1. After removal of 5 bases from V and 4 bases from J, the junction contained 0 bases not matched to a gene. The CDR3 contains 13 residues. Germline CDR1 is SGHTA and CDR2 is FQGNSA. The CDR3 DNA follows: TGTGCCAGCAGCGGGACAGGGAATCAGCCCCAGCATTTT. The encoded protein is CASSGTGNQPQHF.

This clone was detected only once. The chain links TRBV28 to TRBJ1-1; 9 nucleotides agree with TRBD1. The germline V gene has CDR1 MDHEN and CDR2 SYDVKM. Trimming at V came to 7 bases and at J to 11 bases, leaving 5 bases not matched to a gene. CDR3 size: 11 residues. In nucleotides, the CDR3 is TGTGCCAGCACCGAACAGGGGGCGGCTTTCTTT. Protein product: CASTEQGAAFF.

The chain recombines TRBV2 with TRBJ2-3, with 15 bases fitting TRBD2. CDR1 is SNHLY, CDR2 FYNNEI, per germline. The CDR3 totals 15 residues. V shed 3 bases, J shed 9 bases, and the junction held 4 bases outside the gene matches. Here the CDR3 reads CASSDGLAGGRTQYF. The CDR3 nucleotides are TGTGCCAGCAGTGACGGACTAGCGGGAGGGAGAACGCAGTATTTT. Combining the CDR3 with reference TRBV2 and TRBJ2-3 gives the whole variable domain EPEVTQTPSHQVTQMGQEVILRCVPISNHLYFYWYRQILGQKVEFLVSFYNNEISEKSEIFDDQFSVERPDGSNFTLKIRSTKLEDSAMYFCASSDGLAGGRTQYFGPGTRLTVL.

The gene calls are TRBV18 and TRBJ1-3; D remains ambiguous. In germline, CDR1 is KGHSH, CDR2 LQKENI. This CDR3 region has 11 residues. Deletions cut 5 bases from V and 6 bases from J, with 5 bases between. The CDR3 reads CASSLQNTIYF. In nucleotides, the CDR3 is TGTGCCAGCTCATTACAAAACACCATATATTTT.

The chain joins TRBV9 to TRBJ1-6; a possible D gene is TRBD1 (6 bases). Germline V lookup: CDR1 SGDLS, CDR2 YYNGEE. V lost 5 bases and J lost 6, with 15 bases in between. The CDR3 totals 15 residues. This CDR3 is CASRNQAGVNSPLHF. The CDR3 DNA reads TGTGCCAGCAGGAACCAGGCAGGGGTTAATTCACCCCTCCACTTT.

This chain uses TRBV5-1 with TRBJ2-3, with 7 nucleotides matching TRBD1. V dropped 6 bases and J dropped 5; count of bases not matched to a gene: 6. Germline CDR1 reads SGHRS; CDR2 reads YFSETQ. The CDR3 consists of 13 residues. CDR3 nucleotides: TGCGCCAGCACGTCACAGGGGTTAGATACGCAGTATTTT. The encoded protein is CASTSQGLDTQYF.

The gene calls are TRBV3-1 (or the pseudogene TRBV3-2) and TRBJ1-3, with TRBD1 matching 8 bases. J lost 0 bases, V lost 5 bases, and 3 bases had no gene match. The CDR3 runs 15 residues. From germline, CDR1 is LGHDT and CDR2 YNNKEL (reference sequence). The CDR3 DNA follows: TGTGCCAGCAGCGAGGACAGGGCCTCTGGAAACACCATATATTTT. Amino acid sequence: CASSEDRASGNTIYF.

The J gene is TRBJ1-6, the V gene TRBV19; D unclear. The CDR3 runs to 16 residues. Germline CDR1 is LNHDA and CDR2 is SQIVND (reference sequence). Trimming removed 1 base at V and 6 bases at J, with 13 bases between. The CDR3 DNA follows: TGTGCCAGTAGTATAGCGGGGTGGCAGCCTAATTCACCCCTCCACTTT. Its protein is CASSIAGWQPNSPLHF.

V usage is TRBV10-2 and J usage is TRBJ2-3, with D possibly TRBD2 on 5 matching bases. The CDR3 spans 15 residues. Germline loops: CDR1 WSHSY, CDR2 SAAADI. Trimming took off 7 bases at V and 0 bases at J, with 14 bases between the two ends. CDR3 sequence (DNA): TGCGCCAGCACGCGAGAGCGGCCCAGCACAGATACGCAGTATTTT. Translated, it gives CASTRERPSTDTQYF.

This clone was counted only a few times. This chain links TRBV28 with TRBJ1-3; 7 bases match TRBD1. CDR3 length: 15 amino acids. CDR1 and CDR2 (germline): MDHEN, SYDVKM. V lost 4 bases, J lost 0 bases, and 3 bases stayed unmatched. The CDR3 spells CASSSGQSSGNTIYF. CDR3 DNA sequence: TGTGCCAGCAGTTCGGGACAGAGCTCTGGAAACACCATATATTTT.

The gene calls are TRBV28 and TRBJ1-1; D is possibly TRBD1 (6 bases). Trimming shortened V by 1 base and J by 0 bases, and 12 bases separated the two germline ends. CDR3 size: 16 residues. Germline V gene data show CDR1 as MDHEN and CDR2 as SYDVKM. CDR3 in DNA: TGTGCCAGCAGTTTATTTGAGGGGGGGATGAACACTGAAGCTTTCTTT. Translated, it gives CASSLFEGGMNTEAFF.

This rearrangement joins TRBV4-1 to TRBJ1-1; 10 nucleotides line up with TRBD1. The germline gives CDR1 MGHRA, CDR2 YSYEKL. This CDR3 is 15 amino acids long. J was trimmed by 6 bases and V by 3 bases; bases with no gene match: 7. The CDR3 reads CASSQQWTGGSEAFF. The CDR3 DNA sequence: TGCGCCAGCAGCCAGCAGTGGACAGGGGGTTCTGAAGCTTTCTTT.

The chain combines TRBV5-1 with TRBJ2-7; TRBD2 might be the D (6 bases). CDR1 and CDR2 from the germline V gene are SGHRS and YFSETQ. V lost 2 bases and J lost 3, with 12 bases in between. This CDR3 is 14 amino acids long. CDR3 nucleotides: TGCGCCAGCAGCTTTGGAGGGAAAGGCTACGAGCAGTACTTC. Protein: CASSFGGKGYEQYF.

The genes are TRBV18 and TRBJ1-5; no firm D call. Germline V gene lookup returns CDR1 KGHSH and CDR2 LQKENI. V was cut by 3 bases and J by 3 bases, with 6 bases left in between. This CDR3 contains 13 residues. The CDR3 DNA sequence: TGTGCCAGCTCACCGGGAGACAATCAGCCCCAGCATTTT. Its protein product is CASSPGDNQPQHF.

The rearrangement uses TRBV19 and TRBJ2-7; TRBD1 matches 7 bases. V shed 3 bases, J shed 4 bases, and the junction held 6 bases outside the gene matches. The CDR3 covers 14 residues. The V gene's germline CDR1 is LNHDA and CDR2 SQIVND (reference sequence). The CDR3: CASSIDRETYEQYF. The CDR3 region has the DNA TGTGCCAGTAGTATCGACAGGGAGACTTACGAGCAGTACTTC.